This T cell receptor beta chain was documented in a study of T cell clones after liver transplantation. V was pared by 4 bases and J by 7 bases, with 15 bases between. This CDR3 is built from 14 residues. Germline CDR1 and CDR2: SGDLS and YYNGEE. Using immunoSEQ multiplex PCR, the repertoire was profiled, and TCRdb retains in-frame clones only, with some absent. This table holds tens of thousands of clones, 70% to 80% found once. The sequencing used CD4+ T cells from blood, collected before liver transplant. This receptor was taken from a human donor who received a liver transplant. The V gene is TRBV9, the J gene TRBJ1-5, with D maybe TRBD1 (5 bases). CDR3 DNA sequence: TGTGCCAGCAGCTTAGGGGCAGCCGGCCAGCCCCAGCATTTT. Translation gives CASSLGAAGQPQHF.